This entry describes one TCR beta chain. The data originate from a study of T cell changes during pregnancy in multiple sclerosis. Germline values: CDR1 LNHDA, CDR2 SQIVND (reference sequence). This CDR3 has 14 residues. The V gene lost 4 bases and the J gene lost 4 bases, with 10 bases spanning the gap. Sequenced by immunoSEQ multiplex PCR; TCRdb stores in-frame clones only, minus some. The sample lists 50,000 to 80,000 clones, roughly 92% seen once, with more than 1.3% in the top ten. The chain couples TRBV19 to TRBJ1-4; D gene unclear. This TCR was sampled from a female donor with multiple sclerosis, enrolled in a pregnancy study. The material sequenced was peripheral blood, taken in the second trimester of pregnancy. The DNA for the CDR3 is TGTGCCAGTAGTACTTACCGGGTTAATGAAAAACTGTTTTTT. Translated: CASSTYRVNEKLFF.